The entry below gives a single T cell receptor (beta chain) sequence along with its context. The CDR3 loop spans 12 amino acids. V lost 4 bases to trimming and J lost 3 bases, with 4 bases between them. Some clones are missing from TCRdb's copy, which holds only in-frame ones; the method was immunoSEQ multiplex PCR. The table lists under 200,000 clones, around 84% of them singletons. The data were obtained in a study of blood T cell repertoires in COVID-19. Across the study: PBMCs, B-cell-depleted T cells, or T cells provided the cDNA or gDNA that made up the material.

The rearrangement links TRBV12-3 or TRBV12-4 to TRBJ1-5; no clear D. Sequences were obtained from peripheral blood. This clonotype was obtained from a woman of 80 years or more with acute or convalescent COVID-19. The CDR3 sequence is CASSSNNQPQHF. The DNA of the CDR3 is TGTGCCAGCAGTTCCAACAATCAGCCCCAGCATTTT.